This entry features one T cell receptor (beta chain) sequence. These data originate in a study of blood T cell repertoires in COVID-19. Study summary: Material from acute and convalescent COVID-19 was sourced from the United States, Italy and Spain. From T cells, B-cell-depleted T cells, or PBMCs came the material, which was cDNA or gDNA.

Original processing notes: Amplification from reference gene primers served as the basis for estimated nucleated cell counts. Here immunoSEQ multiplex PCR was the method, and the copy in TCRdb shows in-frame clones only, minus some. The V and J calls and clone size come from that table; D and trimming were worked out from the DNA. The data contain about 80,000 clones, about 83% of them singletons. The sample comprised peripheral blood. This clonotype was sampled from a man older than 75 with active or convalescent COVID-19.

The CDR3 coding sequence is TGTGCCATCGGGCGGGAGGGCCTCTGGGACAATGAGCAGTTCTTC. Translation gives CAIGREGLWDNEQFF. The chain recombines TRBV10-3 with TRBJ2-1, with 9 bases matching TRBD2. Germline-derived CDR1 and CDR2 are ENHRY and SYGVKD. The CDR3 runs 15 residues. V lost 8 bases and J lost 5; bases outside the gene matches: 10.